This TCR beta chain was documented in a study of T cells in Graves' hyperthyroidism and ophthalmopathy. V lost 1 base, J lost 6 bases, and 7 bases stayed unmatched. Germline CDR1 is SGDLS and CDR2 is YYNGEE. This CDR3 contains 15 residues. This clonotype showed up just a few times. Its target is not known. Each person with ophthalmopathy scored at least 3 on the Clinical Activity Score, reached NOSPECS grade 4 or higher, and had been ill under 3 months. PBMCs were obtained from 7.5 to 10 ml fresh peripheral blood. RNA transcripts provided the source from which TCR beta CDR3 regions were amplified. First-round RT-PCR with HTBI primers amplified the TCR CDR3 region. Via MiXCR, TCRdb re-called the multiplex PCR reads, giving one row per CDR3 protein. The sample lists about 600,000 distinct CDR3 sequences, roughly 15% occurring once. General study points: The blood repertoire included most of the expanded thyroid clonotypes above 0.001. In the analysis, a 13 V-J model separated ophthalmopathy from stable hyperthyroidism.

Sequences were obtained from blood. V usage is TRBV9 and J usage is TRBJ2-7, with TRBD2 matching 10 bases. The clonotype comes from a woman between 45 and 65 years old with Graves' ophthalmopathy. CDR3 bases: TGTGCCAGCAGCGTATCCGGGACTAGCGTGACCGAGCAGTACTTC. Protein: CASSVSGTSVTEQYF. Complete variable domain (other parts from reference TRBV9 and TRBJ2-7): DSGVTQTPKHLITATGQRVTLRCSPRSGDLSVYWYQQSLDQGLQFLIQYYNGEERAKGNILERFSAQQFPDLHSELNLSSLELGDSALYFCASSVSGTSVTEQYFGPGTRLTVT.